This T cell receptor beta chain was identified during a study of blood T cell repertoires in COVID-19 (dated by TCRdb to about 2020). The study in broad terms: Samples covering the acute and convalescent phases of COVID-19 were provided by collaborators in the United States, Italy and Spain. Where available, HLA class I and class II types were obtained from metadata supplied by the sample provider rather than from assay-based typing. Samples came from the ongoing ImmuneRACE study (first 160 participants) plus 1,254 subjects from 6 global collaborators. The material from the prospective study consisted of cDNA or gDNA derived from T cells, B-cell-depleted T cells, or PBMCs. The repertoires were made available in a free public database intended to serve as a resource for research on the immune response to SARS-CoV-2. Subjects who had been exposed to COVID-19, were actively infected with it, or had recovered from it provided the deeply sampled blood TCRbeta repertoires that made up the dataset. Sample metadata almost always included a de-identified subject ID, COVID-19 status, age in years and sex. The study at large found these results: The amount of clinical and demographic metadata varied by source and participant and was provided uncurated.

CDR1 and CDR2, per the germline V gene, are SNHLY and FYNNEI. Germline trimming amounts to 6 bases on V and 4 bases on J, with 8 as the count of junction bases outside the gene matches. From cysteine to phenylalanine, the CDR3 is 14 amino acids long. Only the CDR3 part of the read is kept: 42 bases, read in frame from the first base. Each collaborating institution followed its own protocols to collect whole blood in K2EDTA tubes. For TCRbeta analysis, collaborators shipped samples in one of three forms: frozen whole blood, isolated PBMCs, or DNA extracted from either of those sample types. A note on this clone: This receptor's antigen is unknown. Within one base of it there is no much larger clone, and no base qualities were kept.

TCRbeta CDR3 regions were amplified from genomic DNA using the immunoSEQ Assay, a bias-controlled multiplex PCR. Regarding the original processing steps: Nucleated cell counts per sample were estimated from amplification of reference gene primers within the assay. Sequence reads were collapsed and filtered to measure the absolute abundance of every unique TCRbeta CDR3 rearrangement. For each sample, productive Simpson clonality was calculated as the square root of Simpson's diversity index across productive rearrangements. Entries here come from immuneACCESS through TCRdb and include only in-frame sequences with V and J called. Some clones fail to appear in such tables; in the studies checked, an unresolved V gene covers under half of the shortfall, and the cause of the remainder is unknown. V, J and clone size derive from that table, while D and trimming were established from the DNA sequence. The sample table records some 99,000 clones; 75% to 90% of these occur just once. The top ten clones comprise about 1.1% of the sample.

Specimen: peripheral blood. Rearrangement joined TRBV2 to TRBJ1-2; 7 middle bases align to TRBD1. This TCR derives from a human donor in a cohort sampled during active COVID-19. Here the CDR3 is given as CASRGGGGSYGYTF. In nucleotide form, the sequence is TGTGCCAGCAGGGGCGGAGGGGGCTCCTATGGCTACACCTTC.